Sequencing of this TCR beta chain was carried out in a study of radiation and T cells in renal cell carcinoma. Study-wide results and limits: Pretreatment tumor biopsies were lacking, so baseline clonotypes are unknown.

The sample's time point: baseline pretreatment blood. Noted treatment: 15 Gy SBRT to primary tumor, nephrectomy 4 weeks later. Clear cell pathology was present in this patient's renal cell carcinoma. The V gene's germline CDR1 is MNHEY and CDR2 SMNVEV (reference sequence). Trimming shortened V by 5 bases and J by 5 bases, and 19 bases separated the two germline ends. CDR3 size: 16 residues. As for this clone: Its antigen is not identified.

Sequencing was performed with immunoSEQ multiplex PCR; in TCRdb, only in-frame clones are kept and a portion is missing. The top ten hold approximately 3% of the sample, which has some 110,000 clones, around 83% seen once. This sequence joins TRBV27 and TRBJ2-1; a possible D gene is TRBD2 (6 bases). This sequence was found in a woman in her sixties or seventies with renal cell carcinoma. Sequences were derived from blood, sampled from a patient whose treatment included radiotherapy and nephrectomy. The CDR3 loop reads CASSPAPGTQNNEQFF. For the CDR3, the DNA is TGTGCCAGCAGTCCTGCTCCCGGGACTCAAAACAATGAGCAGTTCTTC.